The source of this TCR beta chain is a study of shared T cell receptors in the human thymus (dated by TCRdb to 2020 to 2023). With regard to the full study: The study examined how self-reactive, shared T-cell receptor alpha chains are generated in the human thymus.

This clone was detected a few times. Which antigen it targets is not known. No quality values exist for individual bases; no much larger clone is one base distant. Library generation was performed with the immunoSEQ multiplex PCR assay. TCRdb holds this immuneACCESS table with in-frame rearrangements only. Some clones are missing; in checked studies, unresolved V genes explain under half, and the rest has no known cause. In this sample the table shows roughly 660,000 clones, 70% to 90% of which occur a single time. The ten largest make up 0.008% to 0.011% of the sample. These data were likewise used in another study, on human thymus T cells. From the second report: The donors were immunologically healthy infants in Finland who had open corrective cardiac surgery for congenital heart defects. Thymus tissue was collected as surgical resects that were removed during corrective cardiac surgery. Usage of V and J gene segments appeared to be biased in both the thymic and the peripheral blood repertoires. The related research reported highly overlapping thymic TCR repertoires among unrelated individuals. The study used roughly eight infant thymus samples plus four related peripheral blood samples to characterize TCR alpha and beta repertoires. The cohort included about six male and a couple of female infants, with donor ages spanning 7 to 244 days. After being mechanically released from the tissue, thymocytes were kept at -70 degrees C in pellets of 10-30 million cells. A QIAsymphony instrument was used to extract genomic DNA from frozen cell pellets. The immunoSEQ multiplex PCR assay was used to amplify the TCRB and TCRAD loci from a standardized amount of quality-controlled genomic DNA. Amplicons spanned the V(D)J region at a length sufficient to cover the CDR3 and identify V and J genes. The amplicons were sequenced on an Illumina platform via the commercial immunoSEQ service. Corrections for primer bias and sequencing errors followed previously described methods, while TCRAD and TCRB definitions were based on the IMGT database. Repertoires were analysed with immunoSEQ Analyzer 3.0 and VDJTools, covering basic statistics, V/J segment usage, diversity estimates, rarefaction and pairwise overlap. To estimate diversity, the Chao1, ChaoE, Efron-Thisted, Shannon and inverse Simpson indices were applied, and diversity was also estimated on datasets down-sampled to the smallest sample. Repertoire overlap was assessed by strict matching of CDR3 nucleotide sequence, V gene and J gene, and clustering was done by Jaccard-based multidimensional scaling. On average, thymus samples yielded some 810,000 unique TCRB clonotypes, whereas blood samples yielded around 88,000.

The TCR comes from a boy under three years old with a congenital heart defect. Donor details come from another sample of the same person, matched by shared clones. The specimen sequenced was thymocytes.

The CDR3 loop reads CASSQDGYGEQETQYF. The nucleotide sequence is given as TGCGCCAGCAGCCAAGATGGTTACGGGGAACAGGAGACCCAGTACTTC. This chain is built from TRBV4-3 and TRBJ2-5; TRBD2 is a weak D gene call, 5 bases matching. The CDR3 holds 16 amino acids from the cysteine to the phenylalanine. Of the read, only the CDR3 DNA is kept; its 48 bases are in frame from base 1. V and J lose 0 bases and 5 bases, and a span of 16 bases separates them. Taken from the germline V gene, the CDR1 and CDR2 loops are LGHNA and YSLEER.